The 20 T cell receptor beta chains listed next were all sequenced from one sample in a study of shared clonotypes between healthy human individuals. Profiling relied on immunoSEQ multiplex PCR, and the TCRdb table lists in-frame clones only, not all of them. The sample includes 450,000 to 500,000 clones, roughly 80% of them seen just once. The sequenced sample consisted of PBMCs. Every receptor here comes from a woman aged 40 to 49 in good health. Some clones in this sample may be carry-over from other donors' samples.

The chain joins TRBV5-8 to TRBJ2-2, with 11 bases matching TRBD2. Germline V CDR1 and CDR2: SGHTS, YDEGEE. CDR3 length: 16 amino acids. The ends lost 1 base at V and 2 bases at J; junction bases unmatched: 1. The CDR3 is CASSLRLAGNTGELFF. CDR3 DNA sequence: TGTGCCAGCAGCTTGAGACTAGCGGGAAACACCGGGGAGCTGTTTTTT.

The V gene is TRBV27, the J gene TRBJ1-1; a possible D gene is TRBD1 (5 bases). In germline, CDR1 is MNHEY, CDR2 SMNVEV (reference sequence). The CDR3 covers 14 residues. V lost 3 bases to trimming and J lost 5 bases, with 13 bases between them. CDR3 coding DNA: TGTGCCAGCAGTTTGGGAGGGGCGAGAACTGAAGCTTTCTTT. It is translated as CASSLGGARTEAFF.

This rearrangement joins TRBV10-2 to TRBJ2-2; 9 bases line up with TRBD1. The CDR3 extends over 16 amino acids. The V segment lost 0 bases and the J segment 5 bases; nucleotides outside the gene matches: 4. Germline-derived CDR1 and CDR2 are WSHSY and SAAADI. Written as DNA, the CDR3 is TGCGCCAGCAGTGAGTCCCGGGACAGGGCAACCGGGGAGCTGTTTTTT. Protein product: CASSESRDRATGELFF.

The V gene is TRBV2, the J gene TRBJ2-5; D possibly uses TRBD1 or TRBD2 (5 bases each). V shed 4 bases and J shed 5 bases, with 14 bases lying between them. The germline V gene has CDR1 SNHLY and CDR2 FYNNEI. This CDR3 comprises 14 residues. As DNA, the CDR3 is TGTGCCAGCAGTGGGGGGAACCGACGGGAGACCCAGTACTTC. Protein sequence: CASSGGNRRETQYF. Variable domain in full (rest from reference TRBV2 and TRBJ2-5): EPEVTQTPSHQVTQMGQEVILRCVPISNHLYFYWYRQILGQKVEFLVSFYNNEISEKSEIFDDQFSVERPDGSNFTLKIRSTKLEDSAMYFCASSGGNRRETQYFGPGTRLLVL.

The V gene is TRBV5-6, the J gene TRBJ2-7, with 13 positions matching TRBD2. The junction had 12 bases not matched to a gene; V was cut back by 2 bases and J by 7 bases. The CDR3 has 17 residues. From germline, CDR1 is SGHDT and CDR2 YYEEEE. CDR3 bases: TGTGCCAGCAGCTTCCTTGAGCCGGGACTAGCGGGAAGGGAGCAGTACTTC. This sequence encodes CASSFLEPGLAGREQYF.

This clone was detected only a few times. V gene TRBV7-3 combines with J gene TRBJ2-7, with 11 bases identical to TRBD2. Germline V gene sequence: CDR1 SGHTA, CDR2 FQGTGA. The CDR3 runs to 11 residues. The junction had 1 base not matched to a gene; V was cut back by 3 bases and J by 12 bases. The CDR3 DNA follows: TGTGCCAGCAGCTTGGGACTAGCGGCGTACTTC. Encoded protein: CASSLGLAAYF.

About this clone: A far larger clone differs by one base, so this is likely a read error. This same CDR3 is encoded by further DNA sequences in the sample. The chain couples TRBV7-9 to TRBJ1-1; D may be TRBD1 (5 bases). Germline CDR1 reads SEHNR; CDR2 reads FQNEAQ (reference sequence). The CDR3 covers 14 residues. CDR3 in amino acids: CASSLVGGNTEAFF. As DNA, the CDR3 is TGTGCTAGCAGCTTAGTCGGGGGGAATACTGAAGCTTTCTTT.

This chain uses TRBV27 with TRBJ1-1, with D possibly TRBD1 on 6 matching bases. V was shortened by 5 bases and J by 1 base, with 11 bases between the two germline ends. Germline V CDR1 and CDR2: MNHEY, SMNVEV (reference sequence). The CDR3 has 14 residues. CDR3 loop: CASSARTENTEAFF. Written as DNA, the CDR3 is TGTGCCAGCAGTGCGCGGACAGAGAACACTGAAGCTTTCTTT.

The rearrangement joins TRBV27 to TRBJ2-7, with 9 positions matching TRBD1. Trimming cost V 6 bases and J 2 bases; bases outside gene matches: 5. The CDR3 is made up of 14 amino acids. Germline CDR1 is MNHEY and CDR2 is SMNVEV (reference sequence). CDR3 coding DNA: TGTGCCAGCAGCGCCGGGACAGGGACCTACGAGCAGTACTTC. Translated, it gives CASSAGTGTYEQYF.

This clone came up once. The rearrangement links TRBV4-3 to TRBJ1-2; D not resolved. V was cut by 0 bases and J by 1 base, with 12 bases left in between. Looked up from germline, CDR1 is LGHNA and CDR2 is YSLEER. This CDR3 comprises 16 residues. The CDR3 DNA follows: TGCGCCAGCAGCCAAGATTACCGATGGGATAACTATGGCTACACCTTC. As protein: CASSQDYRWDNYGYTF.

Points on this clone: A far larger clone is a single base away, which makes a read error likely. This rearrangement joins TRBV9 to TRBJ2-7; possibly TRBD2 for D (6 bases). Germline CDR1 SGDLS, CDR2 YYNGEE. This CDR3 has 14 amino acids. Trimming took off 0 bases at V and 7 bases at J, with 14 bases between the two ends. The DNA of the CDR3 is TGTGCCAGCAGCGTAGGTAGCTGGAGGGAAGAGCAGTACTTC. Protein product: CASSVGSWREEQYF.

This clone was counted once. V gene TRBV28 combines with J gene TRBJ1-5, with D possibly TRBD1 on 6 matching bases. Trimming removed 6 bases from V and 4 bases from J, with 10 bases in between. From germline, CDR1 is MDHEN and CDR2 SYDVKM. This CDR3 is 13 amino acids long. The CDR3 nucleotides are TGTGCCAGCAGGCGGGGGCCTAATCAGCCCCAGCATTTT. It specifies CASRRGPNQPQHF.

About this clone: It is likely a read error: a sequence one base away is far more abundant. The sample contains more than one DNA sequence encoding this CDR3. CDR3 protein: CASSPDTGELFF. The CDR3 DNA sequence: TGTGCCAGCTCACCGGACACCGGGGAGCTGTTTTTT. This sequence joins TRBV18 and TRBJ2-2; D uncertain. This CDR3 contains 12 residues. CDR1 KGHSH and CDR2 LQKENI come from the germline V gene. V gave up 3 bases and J gave up 3 bases, with 2 bases separating them.

Note on this clone: A far larger clone is off by one base, so a read error is likely. Other DNA sequences in this sample translate to the same CDR3. This rearrangement joins TRBV11-1 to TRBJ2-2; D call uncertain. This CDR3 has 15 residues. Germline V lookup: CDR1 SGHAT, CDR2 FQDESV (reference sequence). DNA of the CDR3: TGTGCCAGACTTCGTCCTCCGGTTCGCGCCGGTGAGCTGTTTTTT. It translates to CARLRPPVRAGELFF.

The V and J genes are TRBV7-2 and TRBJ2-7, with a possible D match to TRBD2 (8 bases). Germline CDR1 and CDR2: SGHTA and FQGNSA. The CDR3 has 15 residues. Trimming stripped 3 bases from V and 7 bases from J, with 19 bases between. CDR3 DNA: TGTGCCAGCAGCTTCGGGACAGCCCGGGAGGGGGAGCAGTACTTC. Protein: CASSFGTAREGEQYF.

This clone was seen only once. This probably arose from a read error, given a far larger clone one base away. The chain employs TRBV20-1 and TRBJ1-2; D gene ambiguous. From germline, CDR1 is DFQATT and CDR2 SNEGSKA (reference sequence). This CDR3 has 8 amino acids. The ends were cut back, 3 bases at V and 8 bases at J, with 1 base in the middle. CDR3 coding DNA: TGCAGTGCTAGGGGCTACACCTTC. As protein: CSARGYTF.

The V gene is TRBV29-1, the J gene TRBJ1-2; 9 bases map to TRBD1. Trimming took 2 bases from V and 4 from J; bases not matched to a gene: 11. The CDR3 totals 16 residues. In germline, CDR1 is SQVTM, CDR2 ANQGSEA. The CDR3 coding sequence is TGCAGCGTTGAATTGGGACAGGGTTTCTCCTCCTATGGCTACACCTTC. It codes for CSVELGQGFSSYGYTF.

This chain uses TRBV6-1 with TRBJ2-5, with D tentatively TRBD2 (5 bases). The CDR3 is 14 residues long. Trimming cost V 0 bases and J 3 bases, with 8 bases left between them. The germline gives CDR1 MNHNS, CDR2 SASEGT. CDR3 amino acids: CASSEARAKETQYF. The DNA of the CDR3 is TGTGCCAGCAGTGAAGCGCGGGCAAAAGAGACCCAGTACTTC.

For this clone: The likely explanation is a read error, given a far larger clone one base away. The J gene is TRBJ2-6, the V gene TRBV11-3, with 7 bases fitting TRBD2. Looked up from germline, CDR1 is SGHNT and CDR2 is YENEEA. This CDR3 contains 16 residues. The V and J ends lost 8 bases and 2 bases, in that order; junction bases with no gene match: 9. CDR3 loop: CASCPRGGTGANVLTF. The CDR3 nucleotides are TGTGCCAGCTGCCCTAGGGGAGGGACTGGGGCCAACGTCCTGACTTTC.

The V call is TRBV6-6, the J call TRBJ1-2; possible D gene TRBD1, 5 bases. The germline V gene has CDR1 MNHNY and CDR2 SVGAGI (reference sequence). V was clipped by 5 bases and J by 4 bases, with 11 bases between them. This CDR3 is 13 amino acids long. CDR3 amino acids: CASSLLDSYGYTF. The CDR3 DNA reads as TGTGCCAGCAGTCTCTTAGACAGCTATGGCTACACCTTC.